A single TCR beta chain is shown here with its context. These data come from a study of CD8 T cells in Susac syndrome. Peripheral blood CD8+ and CD4+ T cells were profiled by TCR beta sequencing. The multiple sclerosis controls were treatment-naive patients, and their relapsing-remitting disease was stable or active. Bulk CD8+ and CD4+ cells came from magnetic negative isolation; CD8+ TEMRA by FACS. The CDR3 sequence is 16 residues long. The V and J ends lost 0 bases and 7 bases respectively, with 18 bases between them. The V gene's germline CDR1 is LGHNA and CDR2 YNFKEQ. Random hexamers were used to reverse transcribe roughly 0.5 to 1 ug of RNA. The method of amplification for TCR beta CDR3 was immunoSEQ multiplex PCR, covering 54 Vbeta and 13 Jbeta. TCRdb recomputed calls from the immunoSEQ multiplex PCR reads with MiXCR, one row per CDR3 protein. Of around 200,000 distinct CDR3 sequences in the sample, approximately 95% were seen once.

The chain combines TRBV4-2 with TRBJ1-2; no reliable D call. Specimen: CD4+ T cells from PBMCs. The source of this sequence is a human donor with multiple sclerosis. CDR3 sequence (DNA): TGTGCCAGCAGCCAAGAAAGGGCAGCGGCAACGGGTGGCTACACCTTC. This gives the protein CASSQERAAATGGYTF.